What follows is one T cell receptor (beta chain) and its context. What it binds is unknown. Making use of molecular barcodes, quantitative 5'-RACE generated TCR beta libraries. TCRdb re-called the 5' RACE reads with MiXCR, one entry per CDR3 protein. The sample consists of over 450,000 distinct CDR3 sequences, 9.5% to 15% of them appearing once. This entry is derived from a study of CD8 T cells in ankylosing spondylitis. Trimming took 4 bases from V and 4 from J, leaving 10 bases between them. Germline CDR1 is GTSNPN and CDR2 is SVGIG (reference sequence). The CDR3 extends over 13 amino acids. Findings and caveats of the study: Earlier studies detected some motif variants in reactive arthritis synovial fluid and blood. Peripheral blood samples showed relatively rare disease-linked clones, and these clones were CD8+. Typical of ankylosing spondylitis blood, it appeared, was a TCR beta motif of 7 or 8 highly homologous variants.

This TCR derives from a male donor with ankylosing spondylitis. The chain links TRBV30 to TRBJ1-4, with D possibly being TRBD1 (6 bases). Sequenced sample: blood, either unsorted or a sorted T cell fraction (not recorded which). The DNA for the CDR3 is TGTGCCTGGAACAGGGCCAATAATGAAAAACTGTTTTTT. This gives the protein CAWNRANNEKLFF. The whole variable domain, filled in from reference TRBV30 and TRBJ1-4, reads SQTIHQWPATLVQPVGSPLSLECTVEGTSNPNLYWYRQAAGRGLQLLFYSVGIGQISSEVPQNLSASRPQDRQFILSSKKLLLSDSGFYLCAWNRANNEKLFFGSGTQLSVL.